This T cell receptor (beta chain) originates from a study of CD8 T cells in ankylosing spondylitis. Via MiXCR, TCRdb re-called the 5' RACE reads, giving one row per CDR3 protein. Among some 130,000 distinct CDR3 sequences listed, over 7% were seen once. This clonotype was detected many times. The V end lost 0 bases, the J end lost 4 bases, and 13 bases lay between the germline ends. The length of the CDR3 is 15 residues. Per germline, CDR1 LGHNA and CDR2 YNFKEQ. This clonotype was obtained from a male donor with ankylosing spondylitis or in good health (not recorded which). The specimen was blood, either unsorted or a sorted T cell fraction (not recorded which). The chain couples TRBV4-2 to TRBJ2-7; no firm D call. The CDR3, as DNA: TGTGCCAGCAGCCAAGATGTGAGCGACTGGTACGAGCAGTACTTC. Its translation is CASSQDVSDWYEQYF.